The sequence of this T cell receptor (beta chain) was determined in a study of T cells in localized non-small cell lung cancer. With 0 bases removed from V and 10 bases from J, the gap between germline ends came to 20 bases. There are 16 residues in the CDR3. Germline lookup yields CDR1 SNHLY and CDR2 FYNNEI. Turning to this clone: Antigen: not known.

Study outcomes and limitations: Measurement of T cell clonality placed uninvolved adjacent lung highest, above the level in tumor. Appearance in adjacent lung was seen for a median about 60 of the top 100 tumor clones. Heterogeneity remains possible because sequencing was limited to only one tumor region. Longer overall survival was associated with a higher density of T cells in the blood.

Some clones are missing from TCRdb's copy, which holds only in-frame ones; the method was immunoSEQ multiplex PCR. Of around 69,000 clones detected, under 90% appear once; the ten largest clones hold about 2.1%. The chain joins TRBV2 to TRBJ2-3; D possibly corresponds to TRBD1 (5 bases). The origin of this receptor is a woman aged 40 to 75 with stage I lung adenocarcinoma. The sample here was peripheral blood, taken before any cancer treatment. The CDR3 is CASSEAGPPERYAQYF. As DNA, the CDR3 is TGTGCCAGCAGTGAAGCGGGGCCCCCTGAGAGATACGCGCAGTATTTT.